The 10 T cell receptor beta chains in this list originate from one sample, sequenced in a study of liver allograft versus peripheral blood T cells. Study context: Transplanted-liver and recipient peripheral blood T cell receptor repertoires were compared.

A single record per CDR3 protein comes from TCRdb applying MiXCR to the reads. The sample includes approximately 16,000 distinct CDR3 sequences, more than 20% of them seen just once. The receptors originated from a human patient who had a liver transplant. Some of the T cells may derive from the graft donor.

To note about this clonotype: Possible read error: a much larger clone is one base away. This chain connects TRBV5-4 to TRBJ2-5; 11 nucleotides align to TRBD1. The CDR3 is 17 amino acids. The germline V gene has CDR1 SGHNT and CDR2 YYREEE (reference sequence). CDR3 DNA sequence: TGTGCCAGCAGCTCCCCCCCGGGACAGGGGGACCAAGAGATCCAGTACTTC. It specifies CASSSPPGQGDQEIQYF.

The V gene is TRBV7-3, the J gene TRBJ1-1; D unclear. The CDR3 is 14 residues long. The V gene lost 2 bases and the J gene lost 2 bases, with 9 bases spanning the gap. The germline V gene encodes CDR1 SGHTA and CDR2 FQGTGA. CDR3 sequence reads: CASSLERFNTEAFF. CDR3 sequence (DNA): TGTGCCAGCAGCTTAGAAAGGTTTAACACTGAAGCTTTCTTT.

At least ten counts were recorded for this clonotype. The chain employs TRBV13 and TRBJ1-1, with a weak D call TRBD1 (5 bases). CDR1 is PRHDT, CDR2 FYEKMQ, per germline (reference sequence). V shed 3 bases and J shed 1 base, with 15 bases lying between them. This CDR3 region has 16 residues. The CDR3 protein is CASSFGGGDSNTEAFF. For the CDR3, the DNA is TGTGCCAGCAGCTTCGGCGGAGGGGATTCGAACACTGAAGCTTTCTTT.

On this clonotype itself: Being one base from a much bigger clone, this may be a read error. The chain links TRBV6-5 to TRBJ2-6, with 7 bases matching TRBD2. The CDR3 spans 17 residues. CDR1 MNHEY and CDR2 SVGAGI come from the germline V gene. V was pared by 7 bases and J by 4 bases, with 13 bases of the junction left unmatched. CDR3 nucleotides: TGTGCCAGCAATCCCCTAGGAGGGAGGGCAGGGGCCAACGTCCTGACTTTC. Translated, it gives CASNPLGGRAGANVLTF.

In its sample, this clonotype was seen a few times. The chain has TRBV9 and TRBJ1-3, with D perhaps matching TRBD1 (5 bases). The CDR3 is 19 amino acids. Germline CDR1 SGDLS, CDR2 YYNGEE. V shed 0 bases and J shed 0 bases, with 19 bases lying between them. The CDR3 nucleotides read TGTGCCAGCAGCGTAGGACGAGCAGGGTCTTCTACCTCTGGAAACACCATATATTTT. Protein: CASSVGRAGSSTSGNTIYF.

This clonotype is labeled large. The chain links TRBV29-1 to TRBJ1-1; D ambiguous. Trimming stripped 3 bases from V and 4 bases from J, with 15 bases between. Germline CDR1 SQVTM, CDR2 ANQGSEA. This CDR3 spans 14 amino acids. The CDR3 region is CSVEPPSRVTEAFF. The CDR3 coding sequence is TGCAGCGTTGAGCCCCCGTCAAGGGTCACTGAAGCTTTCTTT.

This clonotype was observed at least ten times. This chain connects TRBV15 to TRBJ1-1; D is possibly TRBD1 (6 bases). V lost 7 bases and J lost 0, with 12 bases in between. The CDR3 loop spans 14 amino acids. Per the germline V gene, CDR1 is LNHNV and CDR2 is YYDKDF (reference sequence). The CDR3 spells CATTNRGLNTEAFF. CDR3 nucleotides: TGTGCCACCACCAACCGGGGGCTGAACACTGAAGCTTTCTTT. The full variable domain, its missing parts supplied by reference TRBV15 and TRBJ1-1, is DAMVIQNPRYQVTQFGKPVTLSCSQTLNHNVMYWYQQKSSQAPKLLFHYYDKDFNNEADTPDNFQSRRPNTSFCFLDIRSPGLGDTAMYLCATTNRGLNTEAFFGQGTRLTVV.

Concerning this clonotype itself: This sequence may be a read error, since a much larger clone differs from it by one base. The genes are TRBV7-2 and TRBJ2-1, with D possibly being TRBD2 (6 bases). Germline assignment: CDR1 SGHTA and CDR2 FQGNSA. V lost 8 bases and J 0 bases, leaving 14 bases between the germline ends. The CDR3 extends over 15 amino acids. In nucleotides, the CDR3 is TGTGCCAGCGGCAGCGGGTTGAGCTCCTACAATGAGCAGTTCTTC. Protein sequence: CASGSGLSSYNEQFF.

The chain combines TRBV14 with TRBJ2-7, with 7 bases lining up with TRBD2. This CDR3 is 10 amino acids long. J lost 9 bases, V lost 9 bases, and 5 bases had no gene match. Germline V gene sequence: CDR1 SGHDN, CDR2 FVKESK. CDR3 bases: TGTGCCAGTTGCGGGGGACGGCAGTACTTC. This codes for CASCGGRQYF.

This clonotype was seen repeatedly, ten times or more. The chain joins TRBV6-1 to TRBJ2-3, with unresolved D. V lost 7 bases and J 0 bases, leaving 14 bases between the germline ends. CDR3 size: 15 residues. CDR1 MNHNS and CDR2 SASEGT come from the germline V gene. The CDR3 is CASTLDLSSTDTQYF. CDR3 in DNA: TGTGCCAGCACATTGGATTTATCTAGCACAGATACGCAGTATTTT.